The next 13 T cell receptor beta chains were all read from a single sample in a study of T cells in Graves' hyperthyroidism and ophthalmopathy. There were TCR beta CDR3 regions amplified from RNA transcripts. The HTBI primer set drove a first-round RT-PCR of the TCR CDR3. TCRdb used MiXCR to reprocess the multiplex PCR reads, holding one entry per CDR3 protein. The table records approximately 500,000 distinct CDR3 sequences, around 42% of them present only once. The sample was peripheral blood or thyroid tissue (not recorded which). The receptors derive from a woman between 18 and 29 years old with Graves' hyperthyroidism.

The V gene is TRBV24-1, the J gene TRBJ2-5, with 11 bases matching TRBD2. J was trimmed by 2 bases and V by 5 bases; bases with no gene match: 6. CDR1 is KGHDR and CDR2 is SFDVKD in the germline V gene. This CDR3 comprises 16 residues. CDR3 sequence: CATSALTSGAQETQYF. CDR3 DNA sequence: TGTGCCACCAGTGCCCTGACTAGCGGGGCGCAAGAGACCCAGTACTTC.

This clonotype showed up just once. The J gene is TRBJ1-5, the V gene TRBV15, with unresolved D. The CDR3 sequence is 16 residues long. V was pared by 3 bases and J by 0 bases, with 12 bases between. CDR1 and CDR2 (germline): LNHNV, YYDKDF (reference sequence). CDR3 loop: CATSRGADHSNQPQHF. The CDR3 DNA follows: TGTGCCACCAGCAGGGGAGCCGATCATAGCAATCAGCCCCAGCATTTT.

The chain joins TRBV7-2 to TRBJ1-1; TRBD1 agrees at 8 bases. With 1 base clipped from V and 1 base from J, the junction kept 20 bases outside the gene matches. This CDR3 is 21 amino acids long. CDR1 is SGHTA and CDR2 is FQGNSA in the germline V gene. The DNA of the CDR3 is TGTGCCAGCAGCTTAGTTCCTGCCCTGGGACAGGTATCATTTGGGAACACTGAAGCTTTCTTT. It yields the protein CASSLVPALGQVSFGNTEAFF.

The chain uses TRBV29-1 and TRBJ2-5, with D perhaps assigned TRBD1 or TRBD2 (5 bases each). Trimming took 2 bases from V and 4 from J, leaving 17 bases between them. CDR1 and CDR2 from the germline V gene are SQVTM and ANQGSEA. The CDR3 is 15 residues long. CDR3 bases: TGCAGCGTTGAATTGGGGACCGCCCGGGGAGAGACCCAGTACTTC. Amino acids: CSVELGTARGETQYF. Drawing the rest from reference TRBV29-1 and TRBJ2-5, the complete variable domain is SAVISQKPSRDICQRGTSLTIQCQVDSQVTMMFWYRQQPGQSLTLIATANQGSEATYESGFVIDKFPISRPNLTFSTLTVSNMSPEDSSIYLCSVELGTARGETQYFGPGTRLLVL.

The CDR3 here is CASSDPRGLYGYTF. The CDR3 coding sequence is TGTGCCAGCAGTGACCCCAGGGGGCTCTATGGCTACACCTTC. The chain is built from TRBV6-4 and TRBJ1-2, with 8 bases aligning to TRBD1. The germline V gene encodes CDR1 MRHNA and CDR2 SNTAGT. V lost 2 bases, J lost 4 bases, and 3 bases stayed unmatched. CDR3 length: 14 amino acids.

The chain employs TRBV29-1 and TRBJ2-7; D might be TRBD2 (7 bases). Germline V gene sequence: CDR1 SQVTM, CDR2 ANQGSEA. The CDR3 is 12 residues long. Trimming stripped 3 bases from V and 5 bases from J, with 11 bases between. The CDR3 here is CSVEKGGNEQYF. The CDR3 DNA is TGCAGCGTTGAGAAGGGGGGGAACGAGCAGTACTTC.

The V gene is TRBV7-6, the J gene TRBJ1-2; no reliable D call. From germline, CDR1 is SGHVS and CDR2 FNYEAQ. The CDR3 totals 15 residues. Deletions cut 11 bases from V and 0 bases from J, with 19 bases between. The DNA for the CDR3 is TGTGCCTTAAGAGGGCCTCGGGTAGCTAACTATGGCTACACCTTC. Amino acids: CALRGPRVANYGYTF.

This clonotype has ten or more counts. The chain recombines TRBV7-6 with TRBJ2-7; no clear D. V was cut by 1 base and J by 1 base, with 11 bases left in between. This CDR3 has 15 residues. Germline CDR1 is SGHVS and CDR2 is FNYEAQ. DNA of the CDR3: TGTGCCAGCAGCTTAGGACCCCCGGCATCCTACGAGCAGTACTTC. Encoded protein: CASSLGPPASYEQYF.

As regards this clonotype: Since a much larger clone is just one base distant, this may be a read error. In this CDR3 the conserved last residue, phenylalanine or tryptophan, is missing, so a read error is likely. The CDR3 loop is CASSGLGRAEAFS. The DNA for the CDR3 is TGTGCCAGTAGCGGATTAGGGCGGGCTGAAGCTTTCTCT. The chain has TRBV19 and TRBJ1-1; no clear D gene. This CDR3 region has 13 residues. V lost 6 bases and J 6 bases, leaving 14 bases between the germline ends. Looked up from germline, CDR1 is LNHDA and CDR2 is SQIVND (reference sequence).

This chain connects TRBV20-1 to TRBJ2-7; TRBD1 agrees at 7 bases. This CDR3 region has 11 residues. J lost 5 bases, V lost 4 bases, and 2 bases had no gene match. Germline CDR1 reads DFQATT; CDR2 reads SNEGSKA (reference sequence). The CDR3 loop reads CSATTGDEQYF. CDR3 DNA sequence: TGCAGTGCTACTACAGGGGACGAGCAGTACTTC.

This clonotype occurred many times. The chain is built from TRBV4-2 and TRBJ2-5, with 9 bases matching TRBD2. The CDR3 length is 18 residues. The germline V gene has CDR1 LGHNA and CDR2 YNFKEQ. V shed 0 bases and J 3 bases; nucleotides not matched to a gene: 11. The chain's CDR3 is CASSQDTLTSGQKETQYF. The CDR3 DNA is TGTGCCAGCAGCCAAGATACTCTCACTAGCGGGCAGAAAGAGACCCAGTACTTC.

The J gene is TRBJ2-6, the V gene TRBV7-9; 12 nucleotides match TRBD1. The junction had 2 bases not matched to a gene; V was cut back by 3 bases and J by 2 bases. Germline V gene lookup returns CDR1 SEHNR and CDR2 FQNEAQ (reference sequence). This CDR3 spans 17 amino acids. The CDR3, as DNA: TGTGCCAGCAGCTTCGGGACAGGGGGCGCTGGGGCCAACGTCCTGACTTTC. Encoded protein: CASSFGTGGAGANVLTF.

This clonotype occurred many times. The rearrangement joins TRBV7-2 to TRBJ1-6, with D uncertain. The germline CDR1 and CDR2 sequences are SGHTA and FQGNSA. V dropped 0 bases and J dropped 0 bases, with 12 bases sitting between them. This CDR3 has 18 amino acids. The CDR3 sequence: CASSLARVRSSYNSPLHF. CDR3 bases: TGTGCCAGCAGCTTAGCGCGGGTCAGGAGCTCCTATAATTCACCCCTCCACTTT.